The 17 T cell receptor beta chains below all came from one sample that was sequenced in a study of T cells in Graves' hyperthyroidism and ophthalmopathy. Amplified TCR beta CDR3 regions came from RNA transcripts. First-round RT-PCR of the TCR CDR3 relied on the HTBI primer set. In TCRdb, the multiplex PCR reads were re-called with MiXCR into one record per CDR3 protein. This table has around 380,000 distinct CDR3 sequences, roughly 12% appearing once. What was sequenced was blood. The receptors here all came from a man younger than 40 with Graves' hyperthyroidism that later progressed to Graves' ophthalmopathy.

This clonotype was observed a handful of times. The rearrangement uses TRBV20-1 and TRBJ2-5; 7 positions match TRBD1. The junction had 20 bases not matched to a gene; V was cut back by 5 bases and J by 5 bases. Germline V gives CDR1 DFQATT, CDR2 SNEGSKA (reference sequence). There are 17 residues in the CDR3. The CDR3 coding sequence is TGCAGTGCTCCGACAGGGTACTCGTCTTTTGCGCGCGAGACCCAGTACTTC. Encoded protein: CSAPTGYSSFARETQYF.

This clonotype was recorded at least ten times. The chain is built from TRBV7-2 and TRBJ2-2; perhaps TRBD1 as D (5 bases). The CDR3 loop spans 14 amino acids. The V and J ends lost 6 bases and 7 bases respectively, with 15 bases between them. Germline V lookup: CDR1 SGHTA, CDR2 FQGNSA. Here the CDR3 DNA reads TGTGCCAGCAGGGCCGGTCAGGGAATCGGGGAGCTGTTTTTT. Translation gives CASRAGQGIGELFF.

This clonotype was observed at least ten times. The J gene is TRBJ2-4, the V gene TRBV20-1; 10 nucleotides line up with TRBD1. Germline CDR1 is DFQATT and CDR2 is SNEGSKA (reference sequence). CDR3 size: 14 residues. V gave up 6 bases and J gave up 4 bases; unmatched junction bases: 6. Here the CDR3 DNA reads TGCAGTGCGAGACAGGGGGCGCGGAAAAACATTCAGTACTTC. Translation gives CSARQGARKNIQYF.

The V gene is TRBV20-1, the J gene TRBJ2-7, with TRBD1 matching 8 bases. Germline CDR1 and CDR2: DFQATT and SNEGSKA (reference sequence). The CDR3 totals 13 residues. With 2 bases clipped from V and 4 bases from J, the junction kept 4 bases outside the gene matches. CDR3 sequence: CSARPTGGYEQYF. The CDR3, as DNA: TGCAGTGCTAGACCTACAGGGGGTTACGAGCAGTACTTC.

This clonotype was observed at least ten times. The chain uses TRBV28 and TRBJ1-1; the D is unclear. CDR1 MDHEN and CDR2 SYDVKM come from the germline V gene. CDR3 size: 15 residues. The V end lost 3 bases, the J end lost 4 bases, and 15 bases lay between the germline ends. The CDR3 DNA follows: TGTGCCAGCAGTTTTCAGAGGGAGTTGAGCACTGAAGCTTTCTTT. Its translation: CASSFQRELSTEAFF. Looking up the rest from reference TRBV28 and TRBJ1-1 gives the full variable domain: DVKVTQSSRYLVKRTGEKVFLECVQDMDHENMFWYRQDPGLGLRLIYFSYDVKMKEKGDIPEGYSVSREKKERFSLILESASTNQTSMYLCASSFQRELSTEAFFGQGTRLTVV.

This clonotype appeared many times. The chain is built from TRBV28 and TRBJ2-3; a possible D gene is TRBD1 (5 bases). The CDR3 has 15 amino acids. Germline-derived CDR1 and CDR2 are MDHEN and SYDVKM. The germline V and J ends were trimmed by 2 bases and 3 bases, with 12 bases remaining between them. CDR3 residues: CASSLAAGWTDTQYF. CDR3 in DNA: TGTGCCAGCAGTTTAGCGGCAGGGTGGACAGATACGCAGTATTTT.

Many counts were recorded for this clonotype. The V and J genes are TRBV20-1 and TRBJ2-7, with TRBD2 matching 8 bases. Germline V gene sequence: CDR1 DFQATT, CDR2 SNEGSKA (reference sequence). The J segment lost 6 bases and the V segment lost 3 bases, leaving 4 bases of the junction unmatched. This CDR3 spans 12 amino acids. CDR3 sequence (DNA): TGCAGTGCTAGCGGGGGGGCCGGCGAGCAGTACTTC. The encoded protein is CSASGGAGEQYF.

This sequence joins TRBV7-9 and TRBJ1-4; no reliable D call. V was pared by 4 bases and J by 2 bases, with 17 bases between. The CDR3 is 17 residues long. CDR1 SEHNR and CDR2 FQNEAQ come from the germline V gene (reference sequence). The CDR3 region is CASSSNRAGRTNEKLFF. CDR3 bases: TGTGCCAGCAGCTCCAACCGGGCTGGACGGACTAATGAAAAACTGTTTTTT.

There are many counts of this clonotype. The genes are TRBV27 and TRBJ2-7; tentatively, D is TRBD1 or TRBD2 (5 bases each). In germline, CDR1 is MNHEY, CDR2 SMNVEV (reference sequence). V was cut by 4 bases and J by 2 bases, with 15 bases left in between. This CDR3 comprises 15 residues. The CDR3 is CASSYSGTPTYEQYF. The CDR3 nucleotides read TGTGCCAGCAGTTACTCCGGGACCCCGACCTACGAGCAGTACTTC.

This clonotype has a count of ten or more. J is TRBJ1-2 and V is TRBV12-3 or TRBV12-4; unclear D gene. V shed 1 base and J shed 6 bases, with 6 bases lying between them. CDR3 size: 12 residues. For the CDR3, the DNA is TGTGCCAGCAGTTTAGGGGAGAATGGCTACACCTTC. Amino acid sequence: CASSLGENGYTF.

The chain carries TRBV7-8 and TRBJ2-7; D not certain. The V gene's germline CDR1 is SGHVS and CDR2 FQNEAQ. V was trimmed by 1 base and J by 5 bases, leaving 15 bases between them. This CDR3 contains 15 residues. CDR3 region: CASSLVGTSGNEQYF. In DNA form, the CDR3 reads TGTGCCAGCAGCTTAGTGGGCACGTCCGGCAACGAGCAGTACTTC.

On this clonotype: The conserved final phenylalanine or tryptophan is absent from the CDR3, which likely points to a read error. The J gene is TRBJ2-7, the V gene TRBV28, with D perhaps matching TRBD1 or TRBD2 (7 bases each). Per germline, CDR1 MDHEN and CDR2 SYDVKM. The CDR3 has 13 amino acids. V lost 5 bases to trimming and J lost 6 bases, with 14 bases between them. The CDR3 protein is CASSQGGLGEQYL. CDR3 coding DNA: TGTGCCAGCAGTCAGGGGGGGCTTGGCGAGCAGTACCTC.

This clonotype was picked up a small number of times. This chain joins TRBV3-1 and TRBJ2-7; D perhaps matches TRBD1 (6 bases). Germline CDR1 is LGHDT and CDR2 is YNNKEL (reference sequence). Between the trimmed V and J ends, which lost 6 bases and 3 bases, there was a span of 15 bases. This CDR3 has 14 residues. CDR3: CASSQTPGVYEQYF. DNA for the CDR3: TGTGCCAGCAGTCAGACGCCAGGGGTCTACGAGCAGTACTTC.

The chain joins TRBV20-1 to TRBJ2-5; the D is unclear. From germline, CDR1 is DFQATT and CDR2 SNEGSKA (reference sequence). The V and J ends lost 3 bases and 4 bases respectively, with 9 bases between them. The CDR3 is 12 residues long. CDR3 DNA sequence: TGCAGTGCTAGGTTCCCGGGAGAGACCCAGTACTTC. Residues: CSARFPGETQYF.

The sample holds a few counts of this clonotype. V and J are TRBV6-1 and TRBJ1-1; the D is unclear. V dropped 0 bases and J dropped 3 bases, with 14 bases sitting between them. CDR3 length: 16 amino acids. Germline CDR1 is MNHNS and CDR2 is SASEGT. The CDR3 DNA reads as TGTGCCAGCAGTGAAGCGCAATATCAGGATTACACTGAAGCTTTCTTT. It yields the protein CASSEAQYQDYTEAFF.

Many counts were recorded for this clonotype. The J gene is TRBJ2-3, the V gene TRBV7-2, with D maybe TRBD2 (6 bases). The CDR3 sequence is 13 residues long. Germline V gene lookup returns CDR1 SGHTA and CDR2 FQGNSA. Trimming shortened V by 7 bases and J by 5 bases, and 13 bases separated the two germline ends. This chain's CDR3 is CASTRGTGDTQYF. The CDR3 DNA reads as TGTGCCAGCACACGGGGGACGGGAGATACGCAGTATTTT.

This clonotype showed up many times. The V call is TRBV11-2, the J call TRBJ2-5; TRBD1 matches 7 bases. Germline lookup yields CDR1 SGHAT and CDR2 FQNNGV. With 1 base clipped from V and 5 bases from J, the junction kept 19 bases outside the gene matches. This CDR3 is 19 amino acids long. The CDR3 sequence is CASSLVSAWDSPSRETQYF. As DNA, the CDR3 is TGTGCCAGCAGCTTAGTTAGTGCGTGGGACAGCCCCTCGCGGGAGACCCAGTACTTC.